A selection of T cell receptor beta chains follows, all from one sample in a study of early T cells in non-severe SARS-CoV-2 infection. MiXCR, run by TCRdb on the 5' RACE reads, gives a single entry per CDR3 protein. The data show some 88,000 distinct CDR3 sequences, about 15% seen once. The input for sequencing was whole blood, taken at baseline. The receptors derive from an adult who was a healthcare worker with PCR-confirmed SARS-CoV-2 infection or an uninfected control (not recorded which). CDR3s include the opening cysteine and the closing phenylalanine or tryptophan. A D gene is named only where the DNA matches it firmly. Size values are once, few and many counts, or a class for expanded clones, and some rows have none.

clone_size cdr3_length d_call j_call v_call cdr3_aa cdr3_nt
few 16 NA TRBJ1-5 TRBV19 CASSIAGNSGNQPQHF TGTGCCAGTAGTATAGCCGGTAACTCGGGCAATCAGCCCCAGCATTTT
NA 15 TRBD1 TRBJ2-2 TRBV6-6 CASSPDRGFTGELFF TGTGCCAGCAGCCCGGACAGGGGGTTCACCGGGGAGCTGTTTTTT
NA 20 TRBD2 TRBJ2-2 TRBV6-2/TRBV6-3 CASSYGPGLAGRRGTGELFF TGTGCCAGCAGTTACGGACCGGGACTAGCGGGTAGACGGGGCACCGGGGAGCTGTTTTTT
many 13 TRBD1 TRBJ2-7 TRBV11-2 CASRGGLAYEQYF TGTGCCAGTAGAGGGGGCCTTGCCTACGAGCAGTACTTC
few 15 TRBD2 TRBJ2-7 TRBV6-6 CASSGLAGSSYEQYF TGTGCCAGCAGTGGACTAGCGGGGAGCTCCTACGAGCAGTACTTC
few 14 NA TRBJ2-4 TRBV18 CASSPGIQKNIQYF TGTGCCAGCTCACCAGGGATACAAAAAAACATTCAGTACTTC
NA 11 NA TRBJ2-1 TRBV20-1 CSARAGSQQFF TGCAGTGCTAGGGCCGGGTCTCAGCAGTTCTTC
NA 13 TRBD1 TRBJ1-1 TRBV5-8 CASSPDRIGEAFF TGTGCCAGCAGCCCGGACAGGATCGGGGAAGCTTTCTTT
NA 15 TRBD2 TRBJ2-3 TRBV5-5 CASSSTPGRTDTQYF TGTGCCAGCAGCTCAACGCCCGGGAGGACAGATACGCAGTATTTT
NA 15 NA TRBJ2-7 TRBV20-1 CSARVSPVGTYEQYF TGCAGTGCTAGAGTGTCGCCGGTCGGGACCTACGAGCAGTACTTC
NA 13 NA TRBJ2-7 TRBV28 CASRAGNSYEQYF TGTGCCAGCAGGGCGGGGAATTCCTACGAGCAGTACTTC
NA 13 TRBD2 TRBJ2-7 TRBV19 CASSRGLAYEQYF TGTGCCAGTAGTAGGGGACTAGCCTACGAGCAGTACTTC
NA 15 NA TRBJ2-3 TRBV11-2 CASSSDGGQRDTQYF TGTGCCAGCAGCTCAGACGGGGGGCAGAGGGATACGCAGTATTTT
NA 15 TRBD2 TRBJ2-1 TRBV5-1 CASSFTSGRVNEQFF TGCGCCAGCAGCTTTACTAGCGGGAGGGTCAATGAGCAGTTCTTC
NA 12 NA TRBJ2-2 TRBV12-3/TRBV12-4 CASRPQSGELFF TGTGCCAGCAGGCCCCAGTCCGGGGAGCTGTTTTTT
many 16 NA TRBJ2-1 TRBV3-1 CASSPPGTRSYNEQFF TGTGCCAGCAGCCCCCCGGGGACACGCTCCTACAATGAGCAGTTCTTC
few 14 NA TRBJ2-2 TRBV20-1 CSARLASNTGELFF TGCAGTGCTAGACTAGCGTCGAACACCGGGGAGCTGTTTTTT
few 13 TRBD1 TRBJ1-1 TRBV6-2/TRBV6-3 CASSFQGAREAFF TGTGCCAGCAGCTTCCAGGGGGCACGCGAAGCTTTCTTT
few 16 NA TRBJ2-1 TRBV10-3 CAISESNRARSGEQFF TGTGCCATCAGTGAGTCAAACAGGGCACGGTCGGGTGAGCAGTTCTTC
many 14 NA TRBJ1-5 TRBV7-8 CASSPGRLDQPQHF TGTGCCAGCAGCCCAGGGAGATTAGATCAGCCCCAGCATTTT
NA 14 TRBD2 TRBJ2-7 TRBV6-1 CASSDQAGAYEQYF TGTGCCAGCAGTGATCAAGCGGGAGCGTACGAGCAGTACTTC
few 18 NA TRBJ2-1 TRBV4-1 CASSPARGVPPARDEQFF TGCGCCAGCAGCCCCGCGAGGGGGGTGCCCCCCGCGCGCGATGAGCAGTTCTTC
NA 16 TRBD1 TRBJ1-5 TRBV19 CASSIREGARNQPQHF TGTGCCAGTAGTATAAGAGAGGGGGCAAGGAATCAGCCCCAGCATTTT
many 14 NA TRBJ1-5 TRBV15 CATSKGAINQPQHF TGTGCCACCAGCAAAGGGGCCATCAATCAGCCCCAGCATTTT
few 15 NA TRBJ1-3 TRBV20-1 CSASRTASSGNTIYF TGCAGTGCTAGCCGGACAGCTTCCTCTGGAAACACCATATATTTT
NA 17 TRBD2 TRBJ2-1 TRBV7-9 CASSHRLGLADPNEQFF TGTGCCAGCAGCCACCGATTGGGCCTAGCGGACCCCAATGAGCAGTTCTTC
NA 11 NA TRBJ2-3 TRBV25-1 CASRREDTQYF TGTGCCAGCAGAAGAGAAGATACGCAGTATTTT
many 12 NA TRBJ2-7 TRBV7-9 CASSLHKDEQYF TGTGCCAGCAGCTTACATAAGGACGAGCAGTACTTC
NA 14 NA TRBJ2-5 TRBV28 CASSRTGEAETQYF TGTGCCAGCAGTCGCACGGGAGAGGCTGAGACCCAGTACTTC
NA 11 NA TRBJ1-1 TRBV20-1 CSARATTEAFF TGCAGTGCTAGAGCCACCACTGAAGCTTTCTTT
few 12 NA TRBJ1-2 TRBV7-9 CASSSQDQGYTF TGTGCCAGCAGCTCACAGGACCAAGGCTACACCTTC
NA 13 NA TRBJ1-2 TRBV20-1 CSARGLIGTSYTF TGCAGTGCTAGAGGTCTCATAGGGACGAGCTACACCTTC
NA 16 TRBD2 TRBJ2-4 TRBV3-1 CASSQELLAGGGIQYF TGTGCCAGCAGCCAAGAACTACTAGCGGGAGGTGGCATTCAGTACTTC
NA 15 NA TRBJ1-1 TRBV18 CASSPPGLQEMSAFF TGTGCCAGCTCACCACCGGGGCTACAGGAAATGAGTGCTTTCTTT
few 14 NA TRBJ2-1 TRBV12-3/TRBV12-4 CASGAGSDYNEQFF TGTGCCAGCGGGGCAGGGTCCGACTACAATGAGCAGTTCTTC
many 14 NA TRBJ1-3 TRBV7-9 CASSSTVSGNTIYF TGTGCCAGCAGCTCTACAGTCTCTGGAAACACCATATATTTT
many 13 NA TRBJ1-1 TRBV20-1 CSATKTRDTEAFF TGCAGTGCAACCAAGACGCGGGACACTGAAGCTTTCTTT
few 13 NA TRBJ2-5 TRBV18 CASSPPNQETQYF TGTGCCAGCTCACCACCGAACCAAGAGACCCAGTACTTC
NA 15 TRBD1 TRBJ2-1 TRBV9 CASSVGQGALGEQFF TGTGCCAGCAGCGTGGGGCAGGGGGCGCTTGGAGAGCAGTTCTTC
NA 14 NA TRBJ2-1 TRBV12-3/TRBV12-4 CASSPRLGHNEQFF TGTGCCAGCAGTCCTAGACTAGGCCACAATGAGCAGTTCTTC
NA 15 TRBD1 TRBJ1-6 TRBV5-1 CASSLAGTDNSPLHF TGCGCCAGCAGCTTGGCTGGGACAGATAATTCACCCCTCCACTTT